Below are 2 T cell receptor beta chains sequenced from a single sample in a study of T-cell memory formation after mild COVID-19. TCRdb reanalysed the 5' RACE reads using MiXCR and keeps one entry per CDR3 protein. The data contain 450,000 to 700,000 distinct CDR3 sequences, approximately 19% of them singletons. Sequencing input: PBMCs or a T cell subset sorted from them (not recorded which). Every receptor here comes from an adult woman who had mild COVID-19 (a few samples of this study predate the infection). Cell type and time point are not known.

The genes are TRBV20-1 and TRBJ2-7, with a tentative D call TRBD2 (6 bases). The V and J ends lost 6 bases and 2 bases respectively, with 20 bases between them. The CDR3 runs 15 residues. Germline lookup yields CDR1 DFQATT and CDR2 SNEGSKA (reference sequence). CDR3 DNA sequence: TGCAGTGCGCCCGACGCGCAGGCGGGAACCTACGAGCAGTACTTC. This encodes CSAPDAQAGTYEQYF.

This clonotype was seen only a few times. V usage is TRBV7-2 and J usage is TRBJ2-3, with TRBD2 identical over 7 bases. Germline CDR1 is SGHTA and CDR2 is FQGNSA. The CDR3 has 16 residues. V lost 1 base, J lost 2 bases, and 6 bases stayed unmatched. The CDR3 is CASSLGGRAATDTQYF. The CDR3 DNA reads as TGTGCCAGCAGCTTAGGAGGGAGGGCCGCCACAGATACGCAGTATTTT.